A single count supports the clone carrying this T cell receptor (beta chain). What it binds is not known. V gave up 5 bases and J gave up 2 bases, with 13 bases separating them. The germline CDR1 and CDR2 sequences are GTSNPN and SVGIG (reference sequence). The CDR3 runs 13 residues. TCRdb keeps only in-frame clones here, not all; method: immunoSEQ multiplex PCR. This sample has tens of thousands of clones, with 90% to 95% found just once. The data were obtained in a study of graft-versus-host responses after intestinal transplantation. Study at large: Transplant types were multivisceral, liver-intestinal, or isolated intestinal. Each recipient received anti-thymocyte globulin induction, then tacrolimus and steroids for about 3 years. Study-level points and caveats: Early after transplant, HvG clones declined as circulating GvH clones peaked. Allografts from individuals with graft-donor T cell macrochimerism displayed high graft-versus-host to host-versus-graft clonal ratios.

The TCR was taken from a human donor who received an intestinal transplant. The V and J genes are TRBV30 and TRBJ2-7; D may be TRBD2 (6 bases). Sequencing used unstimulated CD8+ T cells sorted from spleen or lymph node cells, obtained before intestinal transplant. The CDR3 here is CAWWRGSAYEQYF. The CDR3 nucleotides read TGTGCCTGGTGGCGGGGCTCCGCCTACGAGCAGTACTTC.